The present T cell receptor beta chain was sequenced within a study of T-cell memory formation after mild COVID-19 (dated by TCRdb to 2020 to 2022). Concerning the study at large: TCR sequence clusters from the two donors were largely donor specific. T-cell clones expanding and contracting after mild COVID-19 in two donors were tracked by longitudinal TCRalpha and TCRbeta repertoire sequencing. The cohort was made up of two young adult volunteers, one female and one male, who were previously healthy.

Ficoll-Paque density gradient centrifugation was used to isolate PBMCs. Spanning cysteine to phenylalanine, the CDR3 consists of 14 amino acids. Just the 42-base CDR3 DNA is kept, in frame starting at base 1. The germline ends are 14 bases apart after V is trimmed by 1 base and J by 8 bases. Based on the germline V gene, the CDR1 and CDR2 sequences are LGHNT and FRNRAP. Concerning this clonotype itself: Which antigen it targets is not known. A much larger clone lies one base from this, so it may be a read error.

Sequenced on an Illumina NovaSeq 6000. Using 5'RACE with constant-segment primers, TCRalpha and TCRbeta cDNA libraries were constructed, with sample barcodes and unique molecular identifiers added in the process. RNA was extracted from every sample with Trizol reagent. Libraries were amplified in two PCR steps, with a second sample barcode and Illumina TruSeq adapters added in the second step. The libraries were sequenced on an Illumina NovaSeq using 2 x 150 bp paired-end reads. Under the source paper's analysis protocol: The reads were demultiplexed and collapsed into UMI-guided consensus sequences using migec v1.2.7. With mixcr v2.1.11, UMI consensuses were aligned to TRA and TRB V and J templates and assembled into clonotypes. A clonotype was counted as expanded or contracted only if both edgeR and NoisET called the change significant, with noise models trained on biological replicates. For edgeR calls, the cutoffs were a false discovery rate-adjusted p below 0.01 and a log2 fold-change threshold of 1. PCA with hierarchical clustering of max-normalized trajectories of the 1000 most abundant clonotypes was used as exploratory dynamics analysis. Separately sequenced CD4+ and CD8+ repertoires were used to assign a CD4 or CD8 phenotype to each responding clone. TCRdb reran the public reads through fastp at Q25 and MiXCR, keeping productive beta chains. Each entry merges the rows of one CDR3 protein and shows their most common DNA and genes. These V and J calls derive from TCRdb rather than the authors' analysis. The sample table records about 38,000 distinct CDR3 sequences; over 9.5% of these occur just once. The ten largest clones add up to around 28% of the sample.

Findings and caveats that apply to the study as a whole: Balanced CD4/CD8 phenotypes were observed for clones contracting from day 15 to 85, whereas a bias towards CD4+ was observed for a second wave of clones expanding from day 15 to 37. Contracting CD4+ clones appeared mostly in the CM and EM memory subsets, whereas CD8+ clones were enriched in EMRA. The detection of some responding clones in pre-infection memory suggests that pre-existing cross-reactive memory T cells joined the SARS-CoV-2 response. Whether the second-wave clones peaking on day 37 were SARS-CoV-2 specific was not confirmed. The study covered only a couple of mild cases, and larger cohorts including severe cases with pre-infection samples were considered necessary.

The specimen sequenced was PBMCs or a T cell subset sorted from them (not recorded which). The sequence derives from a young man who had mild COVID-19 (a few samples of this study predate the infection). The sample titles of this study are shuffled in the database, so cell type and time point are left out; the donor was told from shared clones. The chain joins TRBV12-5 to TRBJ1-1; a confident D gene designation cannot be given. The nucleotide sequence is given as TGTGCTAGTGGTTTGGCTGGCAGGTCAGTGGAAGCTTTCTTT. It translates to CASGLAGRSVEAFF.